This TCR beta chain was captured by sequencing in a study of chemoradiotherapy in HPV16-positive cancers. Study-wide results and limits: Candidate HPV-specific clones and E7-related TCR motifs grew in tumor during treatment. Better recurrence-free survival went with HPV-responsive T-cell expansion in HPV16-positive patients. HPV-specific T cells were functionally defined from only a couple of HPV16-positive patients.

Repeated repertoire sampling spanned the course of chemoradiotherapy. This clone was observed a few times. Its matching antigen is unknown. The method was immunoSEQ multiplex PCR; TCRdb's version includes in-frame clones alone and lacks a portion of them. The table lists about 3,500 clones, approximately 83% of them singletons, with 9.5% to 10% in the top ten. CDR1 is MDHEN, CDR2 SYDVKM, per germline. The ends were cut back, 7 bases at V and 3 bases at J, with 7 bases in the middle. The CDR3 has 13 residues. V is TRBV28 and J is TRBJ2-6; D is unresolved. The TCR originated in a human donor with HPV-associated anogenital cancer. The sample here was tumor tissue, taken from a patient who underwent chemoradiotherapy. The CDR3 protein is CASTLVGANVLTF. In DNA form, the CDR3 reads TGTGCCAGCACCCTAGTTGGGGCCAACGTCCTGACTTTC.